The next 4 T cell receptor beta chains were all read from a single sample in a study of blood T cell repertoires in COVID-19. The table came from immunoSEQ multiplex PCR; TCRdb's copy has only in-frame clones and leaves some out. The repertoire includes over 200,000 clones, almost 90% of them detected once, and 2.7% sits in the top ten. Sequencing was done on a sample of peripheral blood. All receptors derive from a woman aged 60-75 years with acute or convalescent COVID-19.

V usage is TRBV27 and J usage is TRBJ2-7; 11 bases align to TRBD2. J lost 6 bases, V lost 6 bases, and 7 bases had no gene match. This CDR3 comprises 14 residues. Germline-derived CDR1 and CDR2 are MNHEY and SMNVEV (reference sequence). CDR3 coding DNA: TGTGCCAGCAGCGCACTAGCGGGAGAGTCCGAGCAGTACTTC. The encoded protein is CASSALAGESEQYF.

V is TRBV27 and J is TRBJ2-1; the D is unclear. This CDR3 has 13 amino acids. Germline lookup yields CDR1 MNHEY and CDR2 SMNVEV (reference sequence). V was pared by 2 bases and J by 9 bases, with 11 bases between. The CDR3 region is CASSLLLGREQFF. The DNA for the CDR3 is TGTGCCAGCAGTTTACTACTTGGGCGTGAGCAGTTCTTC.

The gene calls are TRBV7-2 and TRBJ2-1, with TRBD2 matching over 7 bases. V dropped 1 base and J dropped 6; count of bases not matched to a gene: 3. Germline values: CDR1 SGHTA, CDR2 FQGNSA. The CDR3 spans 14 residues. CDR3 bases: TGTGCCAGCAGCTTAGATTGGACTAGCAATGAGCAGTTCTTC. Its protein is CASSLDWTSNEQFF.

The genes are TRBV28 and TRBJ2-3; 8 nucleotides line up with TRBD1. After removal of 5 bases from V and 1 base from J, the junction contained 8 bases not matched to a gene. Germline CDR1 MDHEN, CDR2 SYDVKM. The CDR3 extends over 16 amino acids. In nucleotides, the CDR3 is TGTGCCAGCAGTATAACAGGGGGTTTCCGCACAGATACGCAGTATTTT. Protein product: CASSITGGFRTDTQYF.